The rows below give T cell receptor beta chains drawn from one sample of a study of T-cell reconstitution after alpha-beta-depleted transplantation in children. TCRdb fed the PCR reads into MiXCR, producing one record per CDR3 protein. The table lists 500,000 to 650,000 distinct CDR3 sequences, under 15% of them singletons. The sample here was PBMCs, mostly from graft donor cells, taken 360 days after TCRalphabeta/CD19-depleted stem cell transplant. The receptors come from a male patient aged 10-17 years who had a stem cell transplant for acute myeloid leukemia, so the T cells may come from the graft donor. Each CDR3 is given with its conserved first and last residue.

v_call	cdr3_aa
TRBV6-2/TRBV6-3	CASSYQGFSITSYEQYF
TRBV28	CASSLTGRPDTQYF
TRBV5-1	CASSLAGEAYEQYF
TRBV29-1	CSAADSSYEQYF
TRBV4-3	CASSQDGGGRGTDTQYF
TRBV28	CASSRIAGAFYEQYF
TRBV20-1	CSAPHPQETQYF
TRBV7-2	CASSAKSGAPWDEQYF
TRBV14	CASSQPSALLYNEQFF
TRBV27	CASSFFPEQYGYTF
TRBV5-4	CASSTPGTGSYEQYF
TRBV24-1	CATSDPGQGYNEQFF
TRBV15	CATSRDPKANYGYTF
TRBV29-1	CSALAGNQETQYF
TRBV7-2	CASTRGLAGATDEQFF
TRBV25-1	CASSEWRGDDNEQFF
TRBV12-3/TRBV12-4	CASSHQTSGSGYEQYF
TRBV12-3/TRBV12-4	CASSFWEVQETQYF
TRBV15	CATSRVLPSSYEQYF
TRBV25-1	CASTEWGANEQFF
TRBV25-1	CASIAQAYNEQFF
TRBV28	CASSSAGGPHSGNTIYF
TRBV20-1	CSAVRGLTEAFF
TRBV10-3	CAISVTSGRPSYNEQFF
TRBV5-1	CASSLGTGTGSTGELFF